Listed here are 13 T cell receptor beta chains from one sample, sequenced in a study of T cell responses to AZD1222 COVID-19 vaccine. TCRdb keeps only in-frame clones here, not all; method: immunoSEQ multiplex PCR. The sample yields 95,000 to 150,000 clones, roughly nine tenths seen once. The material sequenced was peripheral blood, taken on day 0 of AZD1222 vaccination. Every receptor here comes from an adult in good health.

V and J are TRBV30 and TRBJ1-6; TRBD1 is a possible D gene (5 bases). CDR3 length equals 18 residues. Germline V lookup: CDR1 GTSNPN, CDR2 SVGIG (reference sequence). V was pared by 4 bases and J by 0 bases, with 19 bases between. This CDR3 reads CAWTRPGRDSSYNSPLHF. The DNA for the CDR3 is TGTGCCTGGACCCGTCCGGGCAGGGATAGCTCCTATAATTCACCCCTCCACTTT.

V usage is TRBV5-6 and J usage is TRBJ1-5; D gene unclear. The CDR3 has 13 amino acids. Trimming left V 4 bases short and J 3 bases short, with 8 bases between. Germline lookup yields CDR1 SGHDT and CDR2 YYEEEE. As DNA, the CDR3 is TGTGCCAGCAGCGGCAGCCCCAATCAGCCCCAGCATTTT. Translating gives CASSGSPNQPQHF.

The J gene is TRBJ2-2, the V gene TRBV6-6, with 10 bases matching TRBD1. Trimming at V came to 11 bases and at J to 1 base, leaving 7 bases not matched to a gene. Germline V gives CDR1 MNHNY, CDR2 SVGAGI (reference sequence). The CDR3 sequence is 15 residues long. CDR3: CAGRGTGVNTGELFF. The CDR3 nucleotides are TGTGCCGGGAGGGGGACAGGGGTGAACACCGGGGAGCTGTTTTTT.

J is TRBJ2-7 and V is TRBV6-6; D tentatively fits TRBD1 or TRBD2 (6 bases each). CDR3 size: 13 residues. Trimming pared 2 bases from V and 2 bases from J, leaving 7 bases between. The germline gives CDR1 MNHNY, CDR2 SVGAGI (reference sequence). CDR3 nucleotides: TGTGCCAGCAGTTACGGGGGGCCCTACGAGCAGTACTTC. It is translated as CASSYGGPYEQYF.

This clone has only a few counts. The rearrangement joins TRBV6-2 or TRBV6-3 to TRBJ2-4; TRBD1 is a possible D gene (6 bases). Germline lookup yields CDR1 MNHEY and CDR2 SVGEGT. CDR3 length equals 12 residues. V lost 6 bases and J lost 13, with 16 bases in between. For the CDR3, the DNA is TGTGCCAGCAGCGCTACCGGGGACACCCAGTACTTC. It is translated as CASSATGDTQYF.

The rearrangement joins TRBV29-1 to TRBJ1-4; D unresolved. In germline, CDR1 is SQVTM, CDR2 ANQGSEA. With 0 bases removed from V and 3 bases from J, the gap between germline ends came to 11 bases. The CDR3 sequence is 15 residues long. CDR3 in amino acids: CSVEDPGVPNEKLFF. For the CDR3, the DNA is TGCAGCGTTGAAGATCCAGGTGTCCCTAATGAAAAACTGTTTTTT.

The genes are TRBV21-1 and TRBJ2-2; TRBD1, the table's D call, was not compared with the DNA. TRBV21-1 is a recognized pseudogene. The CDR3 covers 12 residues. CDR3 in DNA: TGTGCCAGCAGCAAAGGACAGGGGGTAAATCGGTTT. Its protein is CASSKGQGVNRF.

The rearrangement joins TRBV4-2 to TRBJ2-7; maybe TRBD1 (5 bases). This CDR3 is 16 amino acids long. Germline V lookup: CDR1 LGHNA, CDR2 YNFKEQ. Trimming pared 3 bases from V and 1 base from J, leaving 16 bases between. CDR3 in DNA: TGTGCCAGCAGCCAGGACCCTACAGGAACGTCCTACGAGCAGTACTTC. Its translation: CASSQDPTGTSYEQYF.

The chain links TRBV28 to TRBJ1-2, with TRBD1 identical over 9 bases. Germline trimming cut 5 bases from V and 5 bases from J; bases unmatched to any gene: 12. This CDR3 is built from 16 residues. CDR1 and CDR2 from the germline V gene are MDHEN and SYDVKM. DNA for the CDR3: TGTGCCAGCAGTCCGGGAGGACAGGGGAGGGTTTATGGCTACACCTTC. This translates into CASSPGGQGRVYGYTF.

The chain has TRBV7-9 and TRBJ1-1; D call uncertain. The V gene's germline CDR1 is SEHNR and CDR2 FQNEAQ (reference sequence). The V end was cut by 1 base, the J end by 4 bases, with 13 bases between. This CDR3 has 15 amino acids. In nucleotides, the CDR3 is TGTGCCAGCAGCTTAGGCAACCCCCCGGGCACTGAAGCTTTCTTT. It translates to CASSLGNPPGTEAFF.

V is TRBV5-1 and J is TRBJ1-5, with a weak D call TRBD1 (6 bases). The CDR3 extends over 14 amino acids. The V gene lost 3 bases and the J gene lost 2 bases, with 9 bases spanning the gap. CDR1 SGHRS and CDR2 YFSETQ come from the germline V gene. CDR3: CASSWRQGNQPQHF. The CDR3 region has the DNA TGCGCCAGCAGCTGGAGACAGGGCAATCAGCCCCAGCATTTT.

This chain uses TRBV6-6 with TRBJ2-5, with D unresolved. The CDR3 contains 15 residues. CDR1 MNHNY and CDR2 SVGAGI come from the germline V gene (reference sequence). V was clipped by 2 bases and J by 5 bases, with 15 bases between them. CDR3 sequence reads: CASSYNPGLGETQYF. The CDR3 bases are TGTGCCAGCAGTTACAACCCCGGGCTAGGGGAGACCCAGTACTTC.

The genes are TRBV7-9 and TRBJ2-3; D not resolved. This CDR3 has 15 residues. With 2 bases removed from V and 5 bases from J, the gap between germline ends came to 14 bases. Germline loops: CDR1 SEHNR, CDR2 FQNEAQ (reference sequence). DNA of the CDR3: TGTGCCAGCAGCTTAAGCTCTCTTGGGGTAGATACGCAGTATTTT. Translation gives CASSLSSLGVDTQYF.